The next 3 T cell receptor beta chains were all read from a single sample in a study of identical twins. TCRdb reprocessed the 5' RACE reads with MiXCR, giving one entry per CDR3 protein. The sample has 400,000 to 500,000 distinct CDR3 sequences; more than 13% are singletons. The data also belong to a second study, concerning yellow fever vaccine responses in identical twins.

Sequencing was performed on CD4+ T cells sorted from blood. The receptors shown here come from a woman aged 18-29 years in good health.

The rearrangement uses TRBV20-1 and TRBJ1-6, with D possibly being TRBD1 (5 bases). The CDR3 runs 14 residues. V lost 2 bases and J lost 7, with 12 bases in between. Germline CDR1 DFQATT, CDR2 SNEGSKA (reference sequence). CDR3 nucleotides: TGCAGTGCTAGATTCAGGGCCGCAAATTCACCCCTCCACTTT. Amino acid sequence: CSARFRAANSPLHF.

This clonotype was recorded many times. This rearrangement joins TRBV11-2 to TRBJ1-5; D ambiguous. Germline V lookup: CDR1 SGHAT, CDR2 FQNNGV. The CDR3 is 14 residues long. The V end lost 1 base, the J end lost 6 bases, and 10 bases lay between the germline ends. The CDR3 DNA sequence: TGTGCCAGCAGCTTAGCGCAGGAATCTCAGCCCCAGCATTTT. This translates into CASSLAQESQPQHF.

This clonotype was counted only a few times. This rearrangement joins TRBV20-1 to TRBJ2-3; TRBD2 agrees at 11 bases. Trimming removed 8 bases from V and 0 bases from J; junction bases left unmatched: 7. The CDR3 spans 15 residues. Germline V lookup: CDR1 DFQATT, CDR2 SNEGSKA (reference sequence). The CDR3 DNA sequence: TGCAGTTCTCTAGCGGGGGGCCACAGCACAGATACGCAGTATTTT. Translated, it gives CSSLAGGHSTDTQYF.